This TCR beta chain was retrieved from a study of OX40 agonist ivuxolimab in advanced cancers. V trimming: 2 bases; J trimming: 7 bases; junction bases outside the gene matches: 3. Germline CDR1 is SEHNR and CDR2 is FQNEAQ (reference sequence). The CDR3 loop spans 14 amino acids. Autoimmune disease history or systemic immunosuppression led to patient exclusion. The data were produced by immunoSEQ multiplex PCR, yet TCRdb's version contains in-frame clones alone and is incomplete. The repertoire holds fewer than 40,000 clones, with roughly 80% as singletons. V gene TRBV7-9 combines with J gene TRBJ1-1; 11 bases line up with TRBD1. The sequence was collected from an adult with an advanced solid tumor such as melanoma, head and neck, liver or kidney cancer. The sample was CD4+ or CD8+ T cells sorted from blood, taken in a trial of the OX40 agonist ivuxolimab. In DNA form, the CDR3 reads TGTGCCAGCAGCTTACCCGGGACAGGGGGTGAAGCTTTCTTT. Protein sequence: CASSLPGTGGEAFF.